What follows are 32 T cell receptor beta chains derived from one specimen sequenced in a study of T-cell memory formation after mild COVID-19. TCRdb called the 5' RACE reads again in MiXCR, with one record for every CDR3 protein. This sample has around 250,000 distinct CDR3 sequences, with around 15% found just once. Sequenced: PBMCs or a T cell subset sorted from them (not recorded which). The receptor set was obtained from a man between 18 and 29 years old who had mild COVID-19 (a few samples of this study predate the infection). Cell type and time point are not known.

The chain couples TRBV28 to TRBJ2-7; 9 bases line up with TRBD2. Germline CDR1 MDHEN, CDR2 SYDVKM. V dropped 6 bases and J dropped 3; count of bases not matched to a gene: 6. The CDR3 loop spans 14 amino acids. The CDR3 protein is CASRVAGADYEQYF. The CDR3 nucleotides are TGTGCCAGCAGGGTAGCGGGGGCCGACTACGAGCAGTACTTC.

This clonotype was detected a few times. J is TRBJ1-1 and V is TRBV20-1, with 10 bases fitting TRBD1. Trimming at V came to 6 bases and at J to 3 bases, leaving 4 bases not matched to a gene. This CDR3 is 13 amino acids long. The germline V gene encodes CDR1 DFQATT and CDR2 SNEGSKA (reference sequence). This CDR3 reads CSARGTGDTEAFF. DNA for the CDR3: TGCAGTGCCCGGGGGACAGGGGACACTGAAGCTTTCTTT.

The chain joins TRBV7-9 to TRBJ2-1, with D perhaps TRBD1 or TRBD2 (6 bases each). V dropped 5 bases and J dropped 4 bases, with 18 bases sitting between them. The CDR3 sequence is 16 residues long. The germline CDR1 and CDR2 sequences are SEHNR and FQNEAQ (reference sequence). The chain's CDR3 is CASSPPRGRQYNEQFF. In DNA form, the CDR3 reads TGTGCCAGCAGCCCCCCTCGGGGGCGACAATACAATGAGCAGTTCTTC.

The chain is built from TRBV4-3 and TRBJ2-5, with D perhaps matching TRBD1 (6 bases). This CDR3 spans 14 amino acids. Trimming took off 1 base at V and 4 bases at J, with 10 bases between the two ends. Germline V gene lookup returns CDR1 LGHNA and CDR2 YSLEER. Written as DNA, the CDR3 is TGCGCCAGCAGCCAAGGTCAGGGGACAGAGACCCAGTACTTC. Translating gives CASSQGQGTETQYF.

CDR3 protein: CASSPTGRNTGELFF. CDR3 nucleotide sequence: TGTGCCAGCAGCCCAACAGGGAGGAACACCGGGGAGCTGTTTTTT. The chain is built from TRBV7-3 and TRBJ2-2; possible D gene TRBD1, 6 bases. Germline CDR1 reads SGHTA; CDR2 reads FQGTGA. This CDR3 has 15 amino acids. Trimming took off 5 bases at V and 1 base at J, with 11 bases between the two ends.

This clonotype was counted ten times or more. The gene calls are TRBV7-2 and TRBJ1-3, with a weak D call TRBD1 (5 bases). Trimming cost V 4 bases and J 3 bases, with 13 bases left between them. The CDR3 is 15 residues long. CDR1 is SGHTA, CDR2 FQGNSA, per germline. Here the CDR3 reads CASSSDGGGGNTIYF. CDR3 bases: TGTGCCAGCAGCTCAGATGGGGGTGGTGGAAACACCATATATTTT.

This clonotype was picked up many times. V and J are TRBV5-1 and TRBJ2-3, with D possibly TRBD2 on 6 matching bases. The germline CDR1 and CDR2 sequences are SGHRS and YFSETQ. V was trimmed by 0 bases and J by 0 bases, leaving 8 bases between them. The length of the CDR3 is 15 residues. CDR3 residues: CASSLGLASTDTQYF. In nucleotides, the CDR3 is TGCGCCAGCAGCTTGGGTCTAGCGAGCACAGATACGCAGTATTTT.

The chain is built from TRBV6-5 and TRBJ2-4; 8 bases are a match to TRBD2. V shed 6 bases, J shed 7 bases, and the junction held 14 bases outside the gene matches. The CDR3 runs 16 residues. The V gene's germline CDR1 is MNHEY and CDR2 SVGAGI. The CDR3 DNA reads TGTGCCAGCAGCCCTGACCCGGGACTAGTAAGGAACATTCAGTACTTC. It codes for CASSPDPGLVRNIQYF.

V gene TRBV12-3 or TRBV12-4 combines with J gene TRBJ2-2; the D is unclear. V was cut by 2 bases and J by 0 bases, with 7 bases left in between. The CDR3 runs to 15 residues. The CDR3 DNA reads as TGTGCCAGCAGTTTAAGGCTCCCGAACACCGGGGAGCTGTTTTTT. Protein product: CASSLRLPNTGELFF.

This clonotype was recorded a few times. The J gene is TRBJ2-4, the V gene TRBV7-3; 9 bases map to TRBD1. Germline V gene sequence: CDR1 SGHTA, CDR2 FQGTGA. This CDR3 region has 13 residues. J was trimmed by 6 bases and V by 3 bases; bases with no gene match: 0. The chain's CDR3 is CASSLGQGNIQYF. CDR3 in DNA: TGTGCCAGCAGCTTGGGACAGGGAAACATTCAGTACTTC. The whole variable domain, remainder taken from reference TRBV7-3 and TRBJ2-4, is GAGVSQTPSNKVTEKGKYVELRCDPISGHTALYWYRQSLGQGPEFLIYFQGTGAADDSGLPNDRFFAVRPEGSVSTLKIQRTERGDSAVYLCASSLGQGNIQYFGAGTRLSVL.

V and J are TRBV29-1 and TRBJ2-5; TRBD1 might be the D (5 bases). The V gene lost 7 bases and the J gene lost 2 bases, with 11 bases spanning the gap. CDR1 SQVTM and CDR2 ANQGSEA come from the germline V gene. CDR3 length: 12 residues. This CDR3 is CSGWTLQETQYF. DNA for the CDR3: TGCAGCGGATGGACATTACAAGAGACCCAGTACTTC.

This clonotype was recorded a few times. The V gene is TRBV6-2 or TRBV6-3, the J gene TRBJ1-2, with 10 bases lining up with TRBD1. Germline loops: CDR1 MNHEY, CDR2 SVGEGT. V lost 7 bases and J lost 5; bases outside the gene matches: 7. The CDR3 is 14 residues long. The CDR3 bases are TGTGCCAGCACGGGACAGGGGATGGGATATGGCTACACCTTC. Its protein product is CASTGQGMGYGYTF.

The J gene is TRBJ2-3, the V gene TRBV18; D might be TRBD2 (6 bases). This CDR3 comprises 16 residues. Germline V gene lookup returns CDR1 KGHSH and CDR2 LQKENI. The germline V and J ends were trimmed by 4 bases and 8 bases, with 22 bases remaining between them. The CDR3 region is CASSRSWRGSIGTQYF. In nucleotides, the CDR3 is TGTGCCAGCTCACGGTCTTGGCGGGGTAGCATCGGTACGCAGTATTTT. Full variable domain (missing parts from reference TRBV18 and TRBJ2-3): NAGVMQNPRHLVRRRGQEARLRCSPMKGHSHVYWYRQLPEEGLKFMVYLQKENIIDESGMPKERFSAEFPKEGPSILRIQQVVRGDSAAYFCASSRSWRGSIGTQYFGPGTRLTVL.

The chain is built from TRBV4-3 and TRBJ1-1; possibly TRBD1 for D (6 bases). Germline values: CDR1 LGHNA, CDR2 YSLEER. V was cut by 3 bases and J by 5 bases, with 13 bases left in between. The CDR3 runs 14 residues. The CDR3: CASSQIRGRTEAFF. The DNA for the CDR3 is TGCGCCAGCAGCCAGATCAGGGGTCGGACTGAAGCTTTCTTT.

The chain joins TRBV7-2 to TRBJ2-5, with 10 bases matching TRBD2. Germline lookup yields CDR1 SGHTA and CDR2 FQGNSA. The CDR3 length is 16 residues. The V segment lost 1 base and the J segment 3 bases; nucleotides outside the gene matches: 5. CDR3 DNA: TGTGCCAGCAGCTTAGTGAGCGGGGGGGTAGAAGAGACCCAGTACTTC. Translated: CASSLVSGGVEETQYF. The full variable domain, rest sourced from reference TRBV7-2 and TRBJ2-5, is GAGVSQSPSNKVTEKGKDVELRCDPISGHTALYWYRQSLGQGLEFLIYFQGNSAPDKSGLPSDRFSAERTGGSVSTLTIQRTQQEDSAVYLCASSLVSGGVEETQYFGPGTRLLVL.

In the case of this clonotype: A read error may account for a junction end that differs from germline. The chain links TRBV3-1 to TRBJ2-1, with TRBD2 matching over 9 bases. Per germline, CDR1 LGHDT and CDR2 YNNKEL (reference sequence). The CDR3 totals 14 residues. CDR3 nucleotides: TGTGCCAGCTGCCAGCGGGGGGCCTGGAATGAGCAGTTCTTC. Protein: CASCQRGAWNEQFF.

A few counts support this clonotype. V gene TRBV6-5 combines with J gene TRBJ2-2; a weak D match, TRBD2 (5 bases). The V and J ends lost 2 bases and 5 bases respectively, with 6 bases between them. CDR3 size: 13 residues. Germline V lookup: CDR1 MNHEY, CDR2 SVGAGI. DNA of the CDR3: TGTGCCAGCAGTTACGGAGGAACCGGGGAGCTGTTTTTT. Translating gives CASSYGGTGELFF.

This sequence joins TRBV5-1 and TRBJ2-3; D not certain. V was pared by 1 base and J by 1 base, with 7 bases between. This CDR3 comprises 14 residues. Per germline, CDR1 SGHRS and CDR2 YFSETQ. The DNA of the CDR3 is TGCGCCAGCAGCTTGCCTACCGGCACAGATACGCAGTATTTT. This sequence encodes CASSLPTGTDTQYF.

In its sample, this clonotype was seen many times. The rearrangement links TRBV7-2 to TRBJ1-2; unclear D gene. V lost 7 bases to trimming and J lost 4 bases, with 22 bases between them. The CDR3 totals 16 residues. CDR1 and CDR2 from the germline V gene are SGHTA and FQGNSA. The CDR3 DNA is TGTGCCAGCACCCCCTCCGGCAGCAGGTCAAGCTATGGCTACACCTTC. Protein product: CASTPSGSRSSYGYTF.

This clonotype was observed many times. The rearrangement joins TRBV5-1 to TRBJ1-1; D gene unclear. This CDR3 has 15 residues. The V end lost 0 bases, the J end lost 1 base, and 10 bases lay between the germline ends. CDR1 SGHRS and CDR2 YFSETQ come from the germline V gene. The CDR3 is CASSLGLFENTEAFF. Here the CDR3 DNA reads TGCGCCAGCAGCTTGGGGTTGTTCGAGAACACTGAAGCTTTCTTT.

The chain combines TRBV9 with TRBJ1-1; TRBD1 agrees at 7 bases. CDR1 and CDR2 from the germline V gene are SGDLS and YYNGEE. After removal of 2 bases from V and 5 bases from J, the junction contained 6 bases not matched to a gene. The CDR3 has 14 residues. The CDR3 sequence is CASSVQGEGTEAFF. The CDR3 nucleotides are TGTGCCAGCAGCGTGCAGGGGGAGGGAACTGAAGCTTTCTTT.

Only a few counts were recorded for this clonotype. The gene calls are TRBV9 and TRBJ1-1; D gene unclear. Trimming stripped 2 bases from V and 5 bases from J, with 16 bases between. From germline, CDR1 is SGDLS and CDR2 YYNGEE. This CDR3 comprises 15 residues. CDR3 in amino acids: CASSVASGFWTEAFF. As DNA, the CDR3 is TGTGCCAGCAGCGTCGCCTCCGGGTTCTGGACTGAAGCTTTCTTT.

The chain recombines TRBV12-3 or TRBV12-4 with TRBJ1-5; no clear D. Between the trimmed V and J ends, which lost 5 bases and 4 bases, there was a span of 6 bases. The CDR3 is 12 residues long. The CDR3 nucleotides are TGTGCCAGCAGTCCCATAAATCAGCCCCAGCATTTT. This sequence encodes CASSPINQPQHF.

Only a few counts were recorded for this clonotype. The CDR3 region has the DNA TGTGCCAGCTCGGGACTACTTCACACCGGGGAGCTGTTTTTT. It codes for CASSGLLHTGELFF. The genes are TRBV6-4 and TRBJ2-2, with 7 bases that match TRBD2. The ends lost 8 bases at V and 3 bases at J; junction bases unmatched: 6. Germline V gives CDR1 MRHNA, CDR2 SNTAGT. The length of the CDR3 is 14 residues.

This clonotype was detected only a few times. CDR3 nucleotide sequence: TGTGCCAGCAGCTTCGGGGGGGTGGGCCAGTACTTC. It encodes CASSFGGVGQYF. The V and J genes are TRBV7-6 and TRBJ2-5, with 8 positions matching TRBD2. Looked up from germline, CDR1 is SGHVS and CDR2 is FNYEAQ. Trimming at V came to 3 bases and at J to 10 bases, leaving 4 bases not matched to a gene. The CDR3 is 12 amino acids.

The chain recombines TRBV20-1 with TRBJ2-7; TRBD2 aligns across 7 bases. The length of the CDR3 is 11 residues. J lost 5 bases, V lost 6 bases, and 4 bases had no gene match. CDR1 is DFQATT and CDR2 is SNEGSKA in the germline V gene (reference sequence). Here the CDR3 reads CSAATSHEQYF. The CDR3 DNA is TGCAGTGCGGCGACTAGCCACGAGCAGTACTTC.

This clonotype has at least ten counts. J is TRBJ2-3 and V is TRBV7-2, with D possibly being TRBD2 (5 bases). Germline CDR1 and CDR2: SGHTA and FQGNSA. This CDR3 region has 14 residues. V was cut by 5 bases and J by 7 bases, with 16 bases left in between. The CDR3 DNA sequence: TGTGCCAGCAGCCCGACGAGGGCGGGCAATACGCAGTATTTT. Protein product: CASSPTRAGNTQYF.

The J gene is TRBJ2-5, the V gene TRBV10-3, with D possibly being TRBD2 (6 bases). The CDR3 has 13 residues. Germline V CDR1 and CDR2: ENHRY, SYGVKD. Trimming left V 0 bases short and J 4 bases short, with 6 bases between. The CDR3 DNA is TGTGCCATCAGTGAGTCGGGACTAGAGACCCAGTACTTC. Protein: CAISESGLETQYF.

The table lists this clonotype with a few counts. The chain uses TRBV21-1 and TRBJ2-7; the table's D call TRBD1 went unverified against the DNA. TRBV21-1 is tagged as a pseudogene. The length of the CDR3 is 14 residues. CDR3 nucleotides: TGTGCCAGCAGCGGGTCCCGGGACACCTACGAGCAGTACGTC. This encodes CASSGSRDTYEQYV.

The sample holds a few counts of this clonotype. The chain recombines TRBV9 with TRBJ2-1; the match to TRBD2 covers 9 bases. The junction had 7 bases not matched to a gene; V was cut back by 3 bases and J by 6 bases. The CDR3 contains 15 residues. Per the germline V gene, CDR1 is SGDLS and CDR2 is YYNGEE. The CDR3 sequence is CASSASSGTGNEQFF. In nucleotides, the CDR3 is TGTGCCAGCAGCGCGTCTAGCGGGACCGGCAATGAGCAGTTCTTC.

The CDR3 DNA follows: TGTGCCAGCAGCCAAGATCAGGCGTTCAGGCCCGTTACCCAGTACTTC. Residues: CASSQDQAFRPVTQYF. V gene TRBV14 combines with J gene TRBJ2-5; the D is unclear. Germline values: CDR1 SGHDN, CDR2 FVKESK. V was pared by 0 bases and J by 8 bases, with 19 bases between. The CDR3 totals 16 residues. The full variable domain, with the rest looked up from reference TRBV14 and TRBJ2-5, is EAGVTQFPSHSVIEKGQTVTLRCDPISGHDNLYWYRRVMGKEIKFLLHFVKESKQDESGMPNNRFLAERTGGTYSTLKVQPAELEDSGVYFCASSQDQAFRPVTQYFGPGTRLLVL.

This clonotype appeared a few times. The chain combines TRBV5-1 with TRBJ2-3; TRBD1 is a possible D gene (6 bases). Trimming pared 0 bases from V and 3 bases from J, leaving 11 bases between. The CDR3 runs 15 residues. Germline CDR1 and CDR2: SGHRS and YFSETQ. This CDR3 is CASSLDLRGTDTQYF. In DNA form, the CDR3 reads TGCGCCAGCAGCTTGGACCTCAGGGGAACAGATACGCAGTATTTT. Drawing the rest from reference TRBV5-1 and TRBJ2-3, the complete variable domain is KAGVTQTPRYLIKTRGQQVTLSCSPISGHRSVSWYQQTPGQGLQFLFEYFSETQRNKGNFPGRFSGRQFSNSRSEMNVSTLELGDSALYLCASSLDLRGTDTQYFGPGTRLTVL.